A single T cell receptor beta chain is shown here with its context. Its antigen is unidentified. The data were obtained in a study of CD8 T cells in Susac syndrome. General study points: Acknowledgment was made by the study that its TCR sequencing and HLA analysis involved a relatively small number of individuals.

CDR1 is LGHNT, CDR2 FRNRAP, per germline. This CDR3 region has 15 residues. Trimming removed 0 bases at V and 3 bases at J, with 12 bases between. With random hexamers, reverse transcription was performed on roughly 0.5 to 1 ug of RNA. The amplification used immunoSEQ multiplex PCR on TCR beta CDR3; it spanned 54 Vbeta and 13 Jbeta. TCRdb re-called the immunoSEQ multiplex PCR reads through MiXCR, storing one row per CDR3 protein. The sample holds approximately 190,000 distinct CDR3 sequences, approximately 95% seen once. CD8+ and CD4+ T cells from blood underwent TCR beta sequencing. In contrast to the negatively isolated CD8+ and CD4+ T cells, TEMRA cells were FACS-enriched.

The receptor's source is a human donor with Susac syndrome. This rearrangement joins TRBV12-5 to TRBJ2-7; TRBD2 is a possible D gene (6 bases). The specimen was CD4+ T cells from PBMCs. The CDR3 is CASGLVRRGNYEQYF. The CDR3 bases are TGTGCTAGTGGTTTGGTACGACGCGGGAACTACGAGCAGTACTTC.